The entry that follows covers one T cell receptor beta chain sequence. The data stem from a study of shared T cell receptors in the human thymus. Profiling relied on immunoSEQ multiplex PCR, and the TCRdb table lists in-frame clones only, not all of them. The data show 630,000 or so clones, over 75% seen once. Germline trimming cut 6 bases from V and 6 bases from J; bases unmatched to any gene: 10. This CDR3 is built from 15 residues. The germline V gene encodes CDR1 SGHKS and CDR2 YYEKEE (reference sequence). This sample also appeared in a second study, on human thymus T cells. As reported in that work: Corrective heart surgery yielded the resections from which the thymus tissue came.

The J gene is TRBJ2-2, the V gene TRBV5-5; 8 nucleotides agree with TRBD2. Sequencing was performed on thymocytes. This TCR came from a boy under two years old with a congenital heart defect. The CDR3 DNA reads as TGTGCCAGCATGAAGCGGGAGAAGGTTGCCGGGGAGCTGTTTTTT. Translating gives CASMKREKVAGELFF.